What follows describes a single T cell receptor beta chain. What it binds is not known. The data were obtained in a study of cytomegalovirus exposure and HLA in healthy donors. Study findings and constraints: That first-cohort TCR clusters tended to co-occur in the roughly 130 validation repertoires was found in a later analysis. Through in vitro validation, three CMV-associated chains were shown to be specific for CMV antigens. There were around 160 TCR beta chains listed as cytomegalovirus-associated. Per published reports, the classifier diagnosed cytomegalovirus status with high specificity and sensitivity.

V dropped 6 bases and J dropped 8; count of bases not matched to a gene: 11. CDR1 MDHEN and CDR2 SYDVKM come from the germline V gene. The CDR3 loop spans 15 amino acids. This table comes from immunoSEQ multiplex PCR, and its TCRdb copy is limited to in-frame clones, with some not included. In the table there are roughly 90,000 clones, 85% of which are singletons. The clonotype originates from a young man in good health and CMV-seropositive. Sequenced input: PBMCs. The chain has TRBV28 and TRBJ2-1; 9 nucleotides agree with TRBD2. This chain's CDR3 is CASSLWGGTSHEQFF. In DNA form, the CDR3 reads TGTGCCAGCAGCCTCTGGGGCGGGACTAGCCATGAGCAGTTCTTC. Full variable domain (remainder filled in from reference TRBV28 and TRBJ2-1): DVKVTQSSRYLVKRTGEKVFLECVQDMDHENMFWYRQDPGLGLRLIYFSYDVKMKEKGDIPEGYSVSREKKERFSLILESASTNQTSMYLCASSLWGGTSHEQFFGPGTRLTVL.